This entry lists 24 T cell receptor beta chains sequenced from one sample in a study of OX40 agonist ivuxolimab in advanced cancers. Some clones are missing from TCRdb's copy, which holds only in-frame ones; the method was immunoSEQ multiplex PCR. The sample has about 80,000 clones; about nine tenths are singletons. Sequencing was performed on CD4+ or CD8+ T cells sorted from blood, taken in a trial of the OX40 agonist ivuxolimab. Receptor source: an adult with an advanced solid tumor such as melanoma, head and neck, liver or kidney cancer.

The V gene is TRBV7-9, the J gene TRBJ2-5, with D possibly matching TRBD1 (5 bases). CDR3 length: 16 residues. V lost 8 bases to trimming and J lost 4 bases, with 23 bases between them. Germline CDR1 and CDR2: SEHNR and FQNEAQ (reference sequence). This chain's CDR3 is CASAGWGNFRLETQYF. CDR3 DNA sequence: TGTGCCAGCGCTGGTTGGGGCAATTTTAGGTTAGAGACCCAGTACTTC.

The chain has TRBV6-5 and TRBJ1-2; D may be TRBD1 (6 bases). V dropped 0 bases and J dropped 7 bases, with 15 bases sitting between them. The CDR3 extends over 15 amino acids. The germline CDR1 and CDR2 sequences are MNHEY and SVGAGI. The CDR3 region is CASSYSQGRGAGYTF. The CDR3 region has the DNA TGTGCCAGCAGTTACTCGCAAGGCAGGGGCGCTGGCTACACCTTC.

The chain carries TRBV28 and TRBJ1-5; TRBD1 aligns across 8 bases. With 5 bases clipped from V and 4 bases from J, the junction kept 7 bases outside the gene matches. The CDR3 covers 15 residues. Germline CDR1 is MDHEN and CDR2 is SYDVKM. CDR3 sequence reads: CASSTNNRGNQPQHF. The CDR3 nucleotides are TGTGCCAGCAGTACTAATAACAGGGGGAATCAGCCCCAGCATTTT.

The gene calls are TRBV7-8 and TRBJ2-1; D possibly uses TRBD1 or TRBD2 (6 bases each). CDR3 length equals 14 residues. V dropped 10 bases and J dropped 5 bases, with 18 bases sitting between them. The germline V gene encodes CDR1 SGHVS and CDR2 FQNEAQ. The CDR3: CATWGRDGDNEQFF. The CDR3 nucleotides are TGTGCCACCTGGGGGCGGGACGGGGACAATGAGCAGTTCTTC.

V usage is TRBV19 and J usage is TRBJ1-5; 7 nucleotides line up with TRBD1. The CDR3 extends over 15 amino acids. Germline lookup yields CDR1 LNHDA and CDR2 SQIVND (reference sequence). J lost 4 bases, V lost 5 bases, and 8 bases had no gene match. The chain's CDR3 is CASSYDRVGNQPQHF. The CDR3 bases are TGTGCCAGTAGTTATGACAGGGTGGGAAATCAGCCCCAGCATTTT.

The chain is built from TRBV19 and TRBJ2-2, with unresolved D. CDR3 size: 15 residues. V was pared by 9 bases and J by 5 bases, with 19 bases between. CDR1 and CDR2 from the germline V gene are LNHDA and SQIVND (reference sequence). The DNA of the CDR3 is TGTGCCAGCCGACCAGGCCGGGTAGAAACCGGGGAGCTGTTTTTT. Encoded protein: CASRPGRVETGELFF.

The chain couples TRBV5-1 to TRBJ2-7, with 9 bases lining up with TRBD1. The length of the CDR3 is 16 residues. Germline CDR1 is SGHRS and CDR2 is YFSETQ. V lost 3 bases and J lost 6; bases outside the gene matches: 13. Here the CDR3 reads CASSSGAGQGVFEQYF. CDR3 nucleotides: TGCGCCAGCAGCTCCGGCGCGGGACAGGGAGTCTTCGAGCAGTACTTC. The full variable domain, in which reference TRBV5-1 and TRBJ2-7 provide the parts outside the CDR3, is KAGVTQTPRYLIKTRGQQVTLSCSPISGHRSVSWYQQTPGQGLQFLFEYFSETQRNKGNFPGRFSGRQFSNSRSEMNVSTLELGDSALYLCASSSGAGQGVFEQYFGPGTRLTVT.

This chain connects TRBV7-9 to TRBJ2-2, with TRBD2 matching over 10 bases. This CDR3 is built from 14 residues. The trim removed 11 bases at V and 8 bases at J, leaving 11 bases unmatched. CDR1 and CDR2 from the germline V gene are SEHNR and FQNEAQ (reference sequence). In DNA form, the CDR3 reads TGTGCCTTGCGACCTAGCGGGAGTGCTGGGGAGCTGTTTTTT. This encodes CALRPSGSAGELFF.

J is TRBJ1-6 and V is TRBV7-2, with D perhaps matching TRBD1 (6 bases). Trimming removed 1 base at V and 6 bases at J, with 10 bases between. The CDR3 runs to 15 residues. Germline-derived CDR1 and CDR2 are SGHTA and FQGNSA. The CDR3 is CASSLVKGGNSPLHF. Written as DNA, the CDR3 is TGTGCCAGCAGCTTAGTCAAAGGGGGTAATTCACCCCTCCACTTT.

The rearrangement joins TRBV6-5 to TRBJ1-3; D gene unclear. The ends were cut back, 6 bases at V and 4 bases at J, with 4 bases in the middle. Germline V gene data show CDR1 as MNHEY and CDR2 as SVGAGI. The CDR3 extends over 11 amino acids. The CDR3 spells CASRAGNTIYF. Written as DNA, the CDR3 is TGTGCCAGCAGGGCCGGAAACACCATATATTTT.

V usage is TRBV6-5 and J usage is TRBJ2-2; the D gene is possibly TRBD1 (5 bases). Germline CDR1 and CDR2: MNHEY and SVGAGI. The CDR3 consists of 13 residues. V was trimmed by 6 bases and J by 5 bases, leaving 10 bases between them. The CDR3 spells CASRQTETGELFF. CDR3 DNA: TGTGCCAGCAGGCAGACAGAAACCGGGGAGCTGTTTTTT.

V gene TRBV10-2 combines with J gene TRBJ1-3; 9 bases are shared with TRBD1. The germline V gene has CDR1 WSHSY and CDR2 SAAADI. The J segment lost 0 bases and the V segment lost 7 bases, leaving 1 base of the junction unmatched. The CDR3 runs to 14 residues. DNA of the CDR3: TGCGCCAGCAAGGGACAGGGCTCTGGAAACACCATATATTTT. Protein: CASKGQGSGNTIYF.

V gene TRBV6-1 combines with J gene TRBJ1-6, with TRBD1 as a possible D gene (6 bases). This CDR3 is 14 amino acids long. CDR1 is MNHNS and CDR2 is SASEGT in the germline V gene. Trimming removed 11 bases from V and 6 bases from J, with 17 bases in between. The CDR3 bases are TGTGCCCTAGCTCAACAGGGTCGTAATTCACCCCTCCACTTT. Encoded protein: CALAQQGRNSPLHF.

This clone has just one count. This chain connects TRBV6-4 to TRBJ1-2, with a possible D match to TRBD1 (6 bases). This CDR3 spans 14 amino acids. Germline V gene lookup returns CDR1 MRHNA and CDR2 SNTAGT. V was clipped by 0 bases and J by 8 bases, with 13 bases between them. CDR3 bases: TGTGCCAGCAGTGACTCGATTCGGGGGCTCGGCTACACCTTC. Its protein product is CASSDSIRGLGYTF.

The rearrangement links TRBV7-2 to TRBJ1-2, with a tentative D call TRBD1 (5 bases). Per germline, CDR1 SGHTA and CDR2 FQGNSA. The germline V and J ends were trimmed by 0 bases and 7 bases, with 9 bases remaining between them. CDR3 length: 13 amino acids. The CDR3 reads CASSLAQGFGYTF. The DNA for the CDR3 is TGTGCCAGCAGCTTAGCGCAGGGTTTTGGCTACACCTTC.

The chain carries TRBV5-4 and TRBJ2-3; 11 bases are a match to TRBD2. The CDR3 consists of 15 residues. The V gene end was trimmed by 4 bases and the J gene end by 5 bases; junction bases not matched to a gene: 6. Per the germline V gene, CDR1 is SGHNT and CDR2 is YYREEE (reference sequence). Written as DNA, the CDR3 is TGTGCCAGCAGCCTGGGACTAGCGGAGGGAGATACGCAGTATTTT. The encoded protein is CASSLGLAEGDTQYF.

The V call is TRBV30, the J call TRBJ1-6, with D perhaps TRBD1 (6 bases). This CDR3 comprises 14 residues. Germline assignment: CDR1 GTSNPN and CDR2 SVGIG (reference sequence). Trimming took off 8 bases at V and 7 bases at J, with 18 bases between the two ends. Here the CDR3 reads CALSRGDKNSPLHF. The CDR3, as DNA: TGTGCCCTTTCCCGGGGGGACAAGAATTCACCCCTCCACTTT.

V is TRBV28 and J is TRBJ1-2; no firm D call. CDR3 length equals 15 residues. Per the germline V gene, CDR1 is MDHEN and CDR2 is SYDVKM. The ends were cut back, 7 bases at V and 1 base at J, with 16 bases in the middle. CDR3 nucleotides: TGTGCCAGCATTTCTTTCTCGGAGGGTAACTATGGCTACACCTTC. Its translation is CASISFSEGNYGYTF.

The chain joins TRBV19 to TRBJ2-1; no definite D call. The CDR3 covers 15 residues. The germline gives CDR1 LNHDA, CDR2 SQIVND (reference sequence). Deletions cut 3 bases from V and 0 bases from J, with 9 bases between. CDR3 protein: CASSIAQSSYNEQFF. CDR3 coding DNA: TGTGCCAGTAGTATTGCTCAGAGCTCCTACAATGAGCAGTTCTTC.

The chain links TRBV7-2 to TRBJ1-1; D not certain. Trimming took off 3 bases at V and 3 bases at J, with 8 bases between the two ends. CDR3 length equals 13 residues. The germline V gene has CDR1 SGHTA and CDR2 FQGNSA. The CDR3 DNA reads as TGTGCCAGCAGCTTTGAAGGGTACACTGAAGCTTTCTTT. Protein sequence: CASSFEGYTEAFF. Together with reference TRBV7-2 and TRBJ1-1, the CDR3 gives the full variable domain: GAGVSQSPSNKVTEKGKDVELRCDPISGHTALYWYRQSLGQGLEFLIYFQGNSAPDKSGLPSDRFSAERTGGSVSTLTIQRTQQEDSAVYLCASSFEGYTEAFFGQGTRLTVV.

The CDR3 region has the DNA TGTGCCAGCTCACCGTTCGTGCAGGGGCGGGATAATTCACCCCTCCACTTT. Its translation is CASSPFVQGRDNSPLHF. This chain connects TRBV18 to TRBJ1-6, with a weak D call TRBD1 (6 bases). Trimming removed 3 bases at V and 5 bases at J, with 17 bases between. The CDR3 has 17 residues. Germline loops: CDR1 KGHSH, CDR2 LQKENI.

This chain uses TRBV6-5 with TRBJ1-2, with 10 bases that match TRBD1. V lost 2 bases, J lost 3 bases, and 3 bases stayed unmatched. The V gene's germline CDR1 is MNHEY and CDR2 SVGAGI. The CDR3 extends over 15 amino acids. CDR3 loop: CASSYRDRGYYGYTF. The CDR3 DNA sequence: TGTGCCAGCAGTTACCGGGACAGGGGATACTATGGCTACACCTTC.

The chain employs TRBV14 and TRBJ1-2, with TRBD1 matching over 8 bases. V shed 4 bases and J 4 bases; nucleotides not matched to a gene: 5. Germline V gene sequence: CDR1 SGHDN, CDR2 FVKESK. This CDR3 spans 14 amino acids. CDR3 sequence reads: CASSLGQGFYGYTF. The DNA for the CDR3 is TGTGCCAGCAGCCTAGGACAGGGTTTCTATGGCTACACCTTC. Full variable domain (outside the CDR3, taken from reference TRBV14 and TRBJ1-2): EAGVTQFPSHSVIEKGQTVTLRCDPISGHDNLYWYRRVMGKEIKFLLHFVKESKQDESGMPNNRFLAERTGGTYSTLKVQPAELEDSGVYFCASSLGQGFYGYTFGSGTRLTVV.

The chain links TRBV10-2 to TRBJ1-2, with D perhaps matching TRBD1 (5 bases). The ends were cut back, 7 bases at V and 1 base at J, with 10 bases in the middle. CDR3 length: 13 residues. Germline values: CDR1 WSHSY, CDR2 SAAADI. The CDR3 is CASKMGLNYGYTF. CDR3 coding DNA: TGCGCCAGCAAGATGGGACTTAACTATGGCTACACCTTC.